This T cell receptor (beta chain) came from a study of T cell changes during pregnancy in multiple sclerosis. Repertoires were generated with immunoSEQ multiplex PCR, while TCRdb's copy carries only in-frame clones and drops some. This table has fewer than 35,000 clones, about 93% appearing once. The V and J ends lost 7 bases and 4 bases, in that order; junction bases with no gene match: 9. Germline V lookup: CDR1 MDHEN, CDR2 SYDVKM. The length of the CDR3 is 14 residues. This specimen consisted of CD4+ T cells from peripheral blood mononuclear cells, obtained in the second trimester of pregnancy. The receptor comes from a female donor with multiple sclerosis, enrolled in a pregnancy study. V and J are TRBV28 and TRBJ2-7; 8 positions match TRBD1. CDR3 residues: CASTDQGARYEQYF. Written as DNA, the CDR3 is TGTGCCAGCACCGATCAGGGGGCGCGGTACGAGCAGTACTTC. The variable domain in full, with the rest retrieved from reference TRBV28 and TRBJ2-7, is DVKVTQSSRYLVKRTGEKVFLECVQDMDHENMFWYRQDPGLGLRLIYFSYDVKMKEKGDIPEGYSVSREKKERFSLILESASTNQTSMYLCASTDQGARYEQYFGPGTRLTVT.